This T cell receptor (beta chain) is drawn from a study of shared clonotypes between healthy human individuals. Findings and caveats of the study: Blood alone was sampled, and tissue repertoires likely differ. An anticipated effect of sequencing depth on clonotype sharing among donors was recognized.

The CDR3 contains 15 residues. Germline V CDR1 and CDR2: PRHDT, FYEKMQ (reference sequence). Trimming took 5 bases from V and 1 from J, leaving 13 bases between them. Remarks on this clone: Its antigen is not known.

Clones were sequenced by immunoSEQ multiplex PCR, and TCRdb holds only the in-frame ones, with some missing. The profile covers around 2,000,000 clones, with about 95% appearing a single time and around 1.1% taken by the ten largest. Naivety among CD8 cells was defined by CD45RO negativity and positive CCR7 selection, thereby excluding terminally differentiated effector memory CD45RA+ cells. The source of this sequence is a man between 18 and 35 years old in good health. V is TRBV13 and J is TRBJ2-3, with D possibly being TRBD1 or TRBD2 (5 bases each). Material for sequencing was naive CD8+ T cells sorted from blood. The CDR3 region is CASSGGIDGTDTQYF. The CDR3 bases are TGTGCCAGCAGCGGGGGTATAGACGGCACAGATACGCAGTATTTT.